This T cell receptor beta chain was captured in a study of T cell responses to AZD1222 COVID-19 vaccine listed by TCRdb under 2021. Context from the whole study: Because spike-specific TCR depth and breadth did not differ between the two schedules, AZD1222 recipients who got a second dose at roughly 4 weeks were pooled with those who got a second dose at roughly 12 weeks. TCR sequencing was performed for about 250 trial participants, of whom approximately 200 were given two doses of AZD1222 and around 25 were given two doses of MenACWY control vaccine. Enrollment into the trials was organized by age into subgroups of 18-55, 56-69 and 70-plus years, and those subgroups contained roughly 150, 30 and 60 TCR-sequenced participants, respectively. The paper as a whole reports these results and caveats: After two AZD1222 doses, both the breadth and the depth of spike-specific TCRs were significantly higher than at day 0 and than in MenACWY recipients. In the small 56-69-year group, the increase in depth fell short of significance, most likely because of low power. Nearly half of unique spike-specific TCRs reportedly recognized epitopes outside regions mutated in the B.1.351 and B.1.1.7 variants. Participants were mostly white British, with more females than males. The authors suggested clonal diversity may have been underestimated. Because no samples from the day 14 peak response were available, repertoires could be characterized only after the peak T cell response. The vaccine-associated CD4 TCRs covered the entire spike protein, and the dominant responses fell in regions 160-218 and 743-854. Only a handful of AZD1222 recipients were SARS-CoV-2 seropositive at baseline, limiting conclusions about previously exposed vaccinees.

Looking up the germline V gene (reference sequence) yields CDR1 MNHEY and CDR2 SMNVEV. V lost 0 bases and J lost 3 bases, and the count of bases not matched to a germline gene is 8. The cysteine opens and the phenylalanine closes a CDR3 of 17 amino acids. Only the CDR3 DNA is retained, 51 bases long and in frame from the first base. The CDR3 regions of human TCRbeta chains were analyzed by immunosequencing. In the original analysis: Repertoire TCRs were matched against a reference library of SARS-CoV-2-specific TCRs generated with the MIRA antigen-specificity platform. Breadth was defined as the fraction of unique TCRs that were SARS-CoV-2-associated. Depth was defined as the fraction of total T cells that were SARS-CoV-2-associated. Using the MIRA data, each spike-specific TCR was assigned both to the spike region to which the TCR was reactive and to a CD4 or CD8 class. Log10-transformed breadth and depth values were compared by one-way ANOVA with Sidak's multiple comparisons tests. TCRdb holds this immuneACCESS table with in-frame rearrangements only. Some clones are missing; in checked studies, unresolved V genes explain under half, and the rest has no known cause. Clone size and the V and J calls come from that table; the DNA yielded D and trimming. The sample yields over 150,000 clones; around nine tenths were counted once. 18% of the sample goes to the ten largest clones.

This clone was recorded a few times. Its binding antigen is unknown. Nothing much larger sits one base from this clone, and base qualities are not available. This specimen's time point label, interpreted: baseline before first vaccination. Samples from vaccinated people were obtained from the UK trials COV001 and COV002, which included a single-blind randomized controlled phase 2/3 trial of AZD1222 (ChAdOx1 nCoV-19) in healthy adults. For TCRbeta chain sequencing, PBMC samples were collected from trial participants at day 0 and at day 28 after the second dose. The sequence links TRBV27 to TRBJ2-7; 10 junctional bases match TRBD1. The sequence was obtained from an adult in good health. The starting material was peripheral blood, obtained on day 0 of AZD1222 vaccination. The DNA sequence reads TGTGCCAGCAGTTTATCGTTCCGGACAGGGGGTTTCTACGAGCAGTACTTC. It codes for CASSLSFRTGGFYEQYF.